This T cell receptor beta chain was captured by sequencing in a study of cytomegalovirus exposure and HLA in healthy donors. General observations from the study: The CMV antigen specificity of a few CMV-associated chains was confirmed through in vitro analysis. Across all donors, roughly uniform sequencing depth was an assumption of the presence/absence analyses.

A remark on this clone: Its antigen is unidentified.

PCR employed 60 Vbeta and 13 Jbeta primers. Generated by immunoSEQ multiplex PCR, the TCRdb table keeps only in-frame clones and is missing some. The table shows about 120,000 clones, with 77% occurring only once. From germline, CDR1 is LNHNV and CDR2 YYDKDF (reference sequence). The V end was cut by 5 bases, the J end by 0 bases, with 17 bases between. The CDR3 length is 17 residues. The clonotype comes from a male donor in good health and CMV-seropositive. This chain links TRBV15 with TRBJ1-3; D perhaps matches TRBD1 (6 bases). Sample: PBMCs. The CDR3 DNA is TGTGCCACCAGCCCATACCGCGGGGGCAACTCTGGAAACACCATATATTTT. Its protein is CATSPYRGGNSGNTIYF.